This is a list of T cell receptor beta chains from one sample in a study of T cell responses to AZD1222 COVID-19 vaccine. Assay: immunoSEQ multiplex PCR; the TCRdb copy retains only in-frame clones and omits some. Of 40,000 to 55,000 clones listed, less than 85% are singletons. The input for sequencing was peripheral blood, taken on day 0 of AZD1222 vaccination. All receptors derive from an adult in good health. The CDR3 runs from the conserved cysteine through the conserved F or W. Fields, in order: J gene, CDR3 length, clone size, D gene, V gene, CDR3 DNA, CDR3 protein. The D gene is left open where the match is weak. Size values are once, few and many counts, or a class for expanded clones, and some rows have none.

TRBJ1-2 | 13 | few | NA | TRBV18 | TGTGCCAGCTCACCGGGGGGACCTTCGGGCTACACCTTC | CASSPGGPSGYTF
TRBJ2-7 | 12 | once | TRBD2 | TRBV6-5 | TGTGCCAGCCGGGGGGGGCACTACGAGCAGTACTTC | CASRGGHYEQYF
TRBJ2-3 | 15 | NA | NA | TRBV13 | TGTGCCAGCAGCTTGTGGGGGACCCGCACAGATACGCAGTATTTT | CASSLWGTRTDTQYF
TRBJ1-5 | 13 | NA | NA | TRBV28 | TGTGCCAGCAGTCCTGATTTCTATCAGCCCCAGCATTTT | CASSPDFYQPQHF
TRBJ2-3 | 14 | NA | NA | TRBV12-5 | TGTGCTAGTGGTTTCCCAGCAGCCACAGATACGCAGTATTTT | CASGFPAATDTQYF
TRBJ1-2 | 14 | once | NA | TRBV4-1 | TGCGCCAGCAGCCGAGAAGCCTCCTCCTATGGCTACACCTTC | CASSREASSYGYTF
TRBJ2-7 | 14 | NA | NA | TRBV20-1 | TGCAGTGCTAGTCTAACAGGGTCGTCCTACGAGCAGTACTTC | CSASLTGSSYEQYF
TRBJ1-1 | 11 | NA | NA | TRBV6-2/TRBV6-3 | TGTGCCAGCAGTTACAAGATTGAAGTTTTCTTT | CASSYKIEVFF
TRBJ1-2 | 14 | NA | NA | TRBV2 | TGTGCCAGCAGTCTAGGGCCCACTAGCAATGGCTACACCTTC | CASSLGPTSNGYTF
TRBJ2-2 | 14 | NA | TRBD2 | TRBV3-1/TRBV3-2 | TGTGCCAGCAGCCAATGGGAGCGGGGCGGGGAGCTGTTTTTT | CASSQWERGGELFF
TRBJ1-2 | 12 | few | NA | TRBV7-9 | TGTGCCAGCAGCTCGGGACCGAGGGGCTACACCTTC | CASSSGPRGYTF
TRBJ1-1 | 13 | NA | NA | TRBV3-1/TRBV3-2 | TGTGCCAGCAGCCAAACACCGAACACTGAAGCTTTCTTT | CASSQTPNTEAFF
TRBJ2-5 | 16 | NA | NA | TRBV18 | TGTGCCAGCTCCCCCACCCTGGTGGGCAGCCAAGAGACCCAGTACTTC | CASSPTLVGSQETQYF
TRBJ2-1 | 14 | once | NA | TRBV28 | TGTGCCAGCAGTTTATGGGACAGCTACAATGAGCAGTTCTTC | CASSLWDSYNEQFF
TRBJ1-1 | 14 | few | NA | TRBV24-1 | TGTGCCACCAGTGATTCAGGCTGGGGTGCTGAAGCTTTCTTT | CATSDSGWGAEAFF
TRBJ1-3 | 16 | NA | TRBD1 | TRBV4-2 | TGTGCCAGCAGCCAAGCCACAGGGGGCGCGGGAAACACCATATATTTT | CASSQATGGAGNTIYF
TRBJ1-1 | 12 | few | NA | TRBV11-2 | TGTGCCAGCAGCCTATTTGGACCTGAAGCTTTCTTT | CASSLFGPEAFF
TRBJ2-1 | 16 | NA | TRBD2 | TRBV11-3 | TGTGCCAGCAGCTTATATTCAGCGGGGGAATACAATGAGCAGTTCTTC | CASSLYSAGEYNEQFF
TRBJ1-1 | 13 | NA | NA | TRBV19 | TGTGCCAGTAGTATTGGGGCGAGGACTGAAGCTTTCTTT | CASSIGARTEAFF
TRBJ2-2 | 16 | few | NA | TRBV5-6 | TGTGCCAGCAGCACGTACAGACTCGATGACACCGGGGAGCTGTTTTTT | CASSTYRLDDTGELFF
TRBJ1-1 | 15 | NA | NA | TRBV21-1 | TGTGCCAGCAGCAAAGGTGTAGGCGGGAACACTGAAGCTTTCTTT | CASSKGVGGNTEAFF
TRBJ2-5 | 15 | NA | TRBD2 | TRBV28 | TGTGCCAGCAGTGAAGGGGCGGGGGGCCCGGAGACCCAGTACTTC | CASSEGAGGPETQYF
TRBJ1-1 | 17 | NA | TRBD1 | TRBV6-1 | TGTGCCAGCAGTGACCCCGACAGGGGGCCTAGGAACACTGAAGCTTTCTTT | CASSDPDRGPRNTEAFF
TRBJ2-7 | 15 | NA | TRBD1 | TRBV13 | TGTGCCAGCAGCTCTGGCCGGACAGGGCTGGAGGAGCAGTACTTC | CASSSGRTGLEEQYF
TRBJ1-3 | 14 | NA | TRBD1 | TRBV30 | TGTGCCTGGAACTTAGGACAGGGAGGAAACACCATATATTTT | CAWNLGQGGNTIYF
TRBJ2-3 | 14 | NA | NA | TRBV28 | TGTGCCAGCACCCCCCCTGAAGGGGTCGATACGCAGTATTTT | CASTPPEGVDTQYF
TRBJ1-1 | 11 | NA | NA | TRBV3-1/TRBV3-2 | TGTGCCAGCAGCCAAGTCGGGTCGGCTTTCTTT | CASSQVGSAFF
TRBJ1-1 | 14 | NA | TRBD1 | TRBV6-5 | TGTGCCAGCTCCTTCGGGACAGGGGGCACTGAAGCTTTCTTT | CASSFGTGGTEAFF
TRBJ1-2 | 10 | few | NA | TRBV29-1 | TGCAGCGCGGGGAACTATGGCTACACCTTC | CSAGNYGYTF
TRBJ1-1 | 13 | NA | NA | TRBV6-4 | TGTGCCAGCAGTGCGGAGGGTAACACTGAAGCTTTCTTT | CASSAEGNTEAFF
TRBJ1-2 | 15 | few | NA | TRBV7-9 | TGTGCCAGCAGCCTAGGCGGGATGCGGGAGGATGGCTACACCTTC | CASSLGGMREDGYTF
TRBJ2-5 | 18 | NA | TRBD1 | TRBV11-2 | TGTGCCAGCAGCTTTAAACGTTACGGGACAGGGTCCCAAGAGACCCAGTACTTC | CASSFKRYGTGSQETQYF
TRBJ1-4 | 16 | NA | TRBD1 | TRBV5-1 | TGCGCCAGCAGCTTTACAGGGGATGCAACTAATGAAAAACTGTTTTTT | CASSFTGDATNEKLFF
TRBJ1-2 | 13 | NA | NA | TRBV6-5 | TGTGCCAGCCGTCAACGGGGGGGAGGAGGCTACACCTTC | CASRQRGGGGYTF
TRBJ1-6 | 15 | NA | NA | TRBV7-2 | TGTGCCAGCAGCCCCCAAAAGGGGCAGAATTCACCCCTCCACTTT | CASSPQKGQNSPLHF
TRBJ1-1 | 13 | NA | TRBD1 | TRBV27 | TGTGCCAGCAGTTACGGGACAGGGGTTGAAGCTTTCTTT | CASSYGTGVEAFF
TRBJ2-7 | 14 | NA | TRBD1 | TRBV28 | TGTGCCAGCAGTATCGGGACAGGCGCCTACGAGCAGTACTTC | CASSIGTGAYEQYF
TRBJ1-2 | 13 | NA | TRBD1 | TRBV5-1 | TGCGCCAGCAGCTTGTCACAGGGGGATGGCTACACCTTC | CASSLSQGDGYTF
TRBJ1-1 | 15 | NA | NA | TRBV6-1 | TGTGCCAGCAGTGAAAGGCAAAGCGGGAACACTGAAGCTTTCTTT | CASSERQSGNTEAFF
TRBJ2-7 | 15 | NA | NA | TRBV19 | TGTGCCAGTAGTATGAACCAGAATGGGGACTACGAGCAGTACTTC | CASSMNQNGDYEQYF
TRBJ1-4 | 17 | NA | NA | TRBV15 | TGTGCCACCAGCAGAGATACCGTAATTATTACTAATGAAAAACTGTTTTTT | CATSRDTVIITNEKLFF
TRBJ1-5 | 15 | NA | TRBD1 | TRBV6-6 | TGTGCCAGCAGTCTATTAACAGGGGAGGGTCAGCCCCAGCATTTT | CASSLLTGEGQPQHF
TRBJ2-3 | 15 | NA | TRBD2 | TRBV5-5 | TGTGCCAGCAGCTATAGCGGGGACGTTGGAAATACGCAGTATTTT | CASSYSGDVGNTQYF
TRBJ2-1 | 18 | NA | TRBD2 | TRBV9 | TGTGCCAGCAGCGTAACCCCAGCGGGGCCGGACTCCTACAATGAGCAGTTCTTC | CASSVTPAGPDSYNEQFF
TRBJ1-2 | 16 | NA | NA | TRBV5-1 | TGCGCCAGCAGCATCGATACAGGGTCCTCTAACTATGGCTACACCTTC | CASSIDTGSSNYGYTF
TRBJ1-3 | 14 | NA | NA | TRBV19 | TGTGCCAGTAGTATCACGACCTCTGGAAACACCATATATTTT | CASSITTSGNTIYF
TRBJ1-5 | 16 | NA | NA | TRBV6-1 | TGTGCCAGCAGTGAATGGGGGTCGACAGCTTCACGGCCCCAGCATTTT | CASSEWGSTASRPQHF
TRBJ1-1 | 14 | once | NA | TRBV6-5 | TGTGCCAGCCGCCGGGGAGTAGGGGCTGATGAAGCTTTCTTT | CASRRGVGADEAFF
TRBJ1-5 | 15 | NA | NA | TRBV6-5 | TGTGCCAGCAGTTACGTCGCGGGTAGCAATCAGCCCCAGCATTTT | CASSYVAGSNQPQHF
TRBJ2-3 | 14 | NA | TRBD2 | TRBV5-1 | TGCGCCAGCAGCTTGAGTAGCGGGGCCAACCGTTGGTATTTT | CASSLSSGANRWYF
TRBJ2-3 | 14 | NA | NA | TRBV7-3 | TGTGCCAGCAGCTCCGGACCGGGGGCAGATACGCAGTATTTT | CASSSGPGADTQYF
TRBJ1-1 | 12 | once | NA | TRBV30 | TGTGCCTGGAGTGAGCTCGGCACTGAAGCTTTCTTT | CAWSELGTEAFF
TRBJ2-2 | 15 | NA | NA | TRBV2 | TGTGCCAGCAGTCCCGGGACAAAGAACACCGGGGAGCTGTTTTTT | CASSPGTKNTGELFF
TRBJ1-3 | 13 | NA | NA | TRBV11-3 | TGTGCCAGCACTGATTTCTCTGGAAACACCATATATTTT | CASTDFSGNTIYF
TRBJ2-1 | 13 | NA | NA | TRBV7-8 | TGTGCCAGCAGCTTAGCTACTGTCAATGAGCAGTTCTTC | CASSLATVNEQFF
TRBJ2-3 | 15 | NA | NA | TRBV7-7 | TGTGCCAGCAGCCCCGGACAGTGGGGCACAGATACGCAGTATTTT | CASSPGQWGTDTQYF